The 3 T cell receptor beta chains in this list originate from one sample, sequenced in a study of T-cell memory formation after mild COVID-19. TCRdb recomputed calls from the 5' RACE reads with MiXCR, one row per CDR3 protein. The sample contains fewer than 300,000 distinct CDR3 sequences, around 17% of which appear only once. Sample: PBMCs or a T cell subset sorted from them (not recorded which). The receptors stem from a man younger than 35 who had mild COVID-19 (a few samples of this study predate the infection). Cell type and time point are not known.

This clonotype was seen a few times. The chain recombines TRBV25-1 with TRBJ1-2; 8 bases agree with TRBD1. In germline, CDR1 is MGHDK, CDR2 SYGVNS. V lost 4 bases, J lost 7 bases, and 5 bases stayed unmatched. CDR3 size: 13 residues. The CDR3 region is CASSGQGWTGYTF. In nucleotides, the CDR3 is TGTGCCAGCAGTGGACAGGGGTGGACTGGCTACACCTTC.

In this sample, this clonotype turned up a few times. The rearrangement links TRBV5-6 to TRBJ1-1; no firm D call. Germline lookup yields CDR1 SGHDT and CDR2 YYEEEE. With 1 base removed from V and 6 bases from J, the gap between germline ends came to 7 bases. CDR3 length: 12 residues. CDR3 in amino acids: CASSLLPAEAFF. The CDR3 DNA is TGTGCCAGCAGCTTGCTTCCGGCTGAAGCTTTCTTT.

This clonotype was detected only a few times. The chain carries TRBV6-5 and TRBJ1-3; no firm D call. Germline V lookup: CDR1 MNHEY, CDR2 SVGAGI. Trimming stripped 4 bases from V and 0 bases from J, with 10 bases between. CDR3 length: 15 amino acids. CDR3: CASSFRGDSGNTIYF. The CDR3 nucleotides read TGTGCCAGCAGTTTTCGCGGAGACTCTGGAAACACCATATATTTT.